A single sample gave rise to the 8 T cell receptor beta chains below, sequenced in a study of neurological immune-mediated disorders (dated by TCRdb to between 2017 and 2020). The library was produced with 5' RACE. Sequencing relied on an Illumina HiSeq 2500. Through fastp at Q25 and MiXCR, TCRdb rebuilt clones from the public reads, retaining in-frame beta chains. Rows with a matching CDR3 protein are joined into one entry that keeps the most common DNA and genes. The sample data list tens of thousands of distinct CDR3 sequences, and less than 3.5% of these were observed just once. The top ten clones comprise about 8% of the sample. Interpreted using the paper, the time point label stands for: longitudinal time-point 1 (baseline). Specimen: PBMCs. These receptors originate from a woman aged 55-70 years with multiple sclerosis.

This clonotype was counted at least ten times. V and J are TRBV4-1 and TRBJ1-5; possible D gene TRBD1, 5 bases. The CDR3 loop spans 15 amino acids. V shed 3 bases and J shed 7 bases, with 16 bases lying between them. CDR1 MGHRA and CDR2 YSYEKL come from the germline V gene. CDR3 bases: TGCGCCAGCAGCCATCCGAGACAGATCGGGCAGCCCCAGCATTTT. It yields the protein CASSHPRQIGQPQHF.

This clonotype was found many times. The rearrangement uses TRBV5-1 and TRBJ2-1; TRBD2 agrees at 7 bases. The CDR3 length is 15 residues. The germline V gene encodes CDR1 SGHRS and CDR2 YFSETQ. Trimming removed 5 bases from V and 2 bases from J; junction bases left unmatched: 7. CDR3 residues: CASSPSGVTYNEQFF. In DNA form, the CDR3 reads TGCGCCAGCAGTCCAAGCGGGGTTACCTACAATGAGCAGTTCTTC.

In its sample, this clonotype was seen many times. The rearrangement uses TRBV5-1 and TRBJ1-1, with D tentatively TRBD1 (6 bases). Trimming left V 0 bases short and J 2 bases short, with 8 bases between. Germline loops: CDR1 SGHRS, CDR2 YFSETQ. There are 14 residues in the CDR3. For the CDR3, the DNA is TGCGCCAGCAGCTTGGTACAGGGAAACACTGAAGCTTTCTTT. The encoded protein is CASSLVQGNTEAFF.

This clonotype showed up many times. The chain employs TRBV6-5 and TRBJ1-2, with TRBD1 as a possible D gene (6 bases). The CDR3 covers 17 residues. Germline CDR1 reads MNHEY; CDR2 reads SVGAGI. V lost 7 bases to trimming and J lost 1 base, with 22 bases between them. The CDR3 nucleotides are TGTGCCAGCAACGAGGGAGTCCGGGGGCAGAGTAACTATGGCTACACCTTC. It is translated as CASNEGVRGQSNYGYTF.

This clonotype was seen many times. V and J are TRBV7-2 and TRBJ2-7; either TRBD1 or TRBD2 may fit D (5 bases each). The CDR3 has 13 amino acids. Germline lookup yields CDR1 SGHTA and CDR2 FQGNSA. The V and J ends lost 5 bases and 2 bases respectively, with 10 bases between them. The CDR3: CASSGTPAYEQYF. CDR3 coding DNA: TGTGCCAGCAGCGGGACCCCAGCCTACGAGCAGTACTTC.

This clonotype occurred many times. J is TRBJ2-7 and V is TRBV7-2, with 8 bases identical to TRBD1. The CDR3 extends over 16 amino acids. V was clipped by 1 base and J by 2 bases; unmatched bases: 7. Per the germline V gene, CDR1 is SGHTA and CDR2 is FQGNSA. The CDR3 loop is CASSLGPTGAAYEQYF. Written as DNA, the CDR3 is TGTGCCAGCAGCTTAGGCCCGACAGGGGCTGCCTACGAGCAGTACTTC.

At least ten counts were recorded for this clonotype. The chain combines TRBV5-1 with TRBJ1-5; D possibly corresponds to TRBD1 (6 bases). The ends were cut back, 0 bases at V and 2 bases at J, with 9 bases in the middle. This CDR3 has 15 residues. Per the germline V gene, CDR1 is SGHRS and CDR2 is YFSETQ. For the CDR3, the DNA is TGCGCCAGCAGCTTGGAGGGGGTCCGCAATCAGCCCCAGCATTTT. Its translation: CASSLEGVRNQPQHF.

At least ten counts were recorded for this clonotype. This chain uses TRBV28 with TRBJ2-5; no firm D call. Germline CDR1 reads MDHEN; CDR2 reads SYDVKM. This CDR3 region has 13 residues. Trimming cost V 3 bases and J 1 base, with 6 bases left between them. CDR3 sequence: CASSFGSQETQYF. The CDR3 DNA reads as TGTGCCAGCAGTTTTGGTTCCCAAGAGACCCAGTACTTC. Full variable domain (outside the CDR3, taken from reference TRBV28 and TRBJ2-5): DVKVTQSSRYLVKRTGEKVFLECVQDMDHENMFWYRQDPGLGLRLIYFSYDVKMKEKGDIPEGYSVSREKKERFSLILESASTNQTSMYLCASSFGSQETQYFGPGTRLLVL.